The following is a TCR beta chain sequence with its context. The entry originates in a study of OX40 agonist ivuxolimab in advanced cancers. As for the study in general: It was ivuxolimab, an agonistic anti-OX40 (CD134) antibody, that patients were treated with.

This CDR3 is 12 amino acids long. The germline CDR1 and CDR2 sequences are KGHSH and LQKENI. The germline V and J ends were trimmed by 3 bases and 7 bases, with 9 bases remaining between them. The table came from immunoSEQ multiplex PCR; TCRdb's copy has only in-frame clones and leaves some out. The sample lists approximately 69,000 clones, almost 85% occurring once. The input for sequencing was CD4+ or CD8+ T cells sorted from blood, taken in a trial of the OX40 agonist ivuxolimab. The source is an adult with an advanced solid tumor such as melanoma, head and neck, liver or kidney cancer. The genes are TRBV18 and TRBJ1-1; a possible D gene is TRBD1 (5 bases). In DNA form, the CDR3 reads TGTGCCAGCTCACCCCAGGGAGGTGAAGCTTTCTTT. It codes for CASSPQGGEAFF.